This T cell receptor beta chain was sequenced during a study of ipilimumab plus nivolumab after autologous stem cell transplantation. Findings of the study overall: Per the authors, repertoire, Treg and microbiota data justify further study.

Method: immunoSEQ multiplex PCR; TCRdb's copy keeps in-frame clones and lacks some. This table holds about 4,800 clones, around 73% found once. Checkpoint therapy with ipilimumab 1 mg/kg began 14 to 28 days after transplant. This clone is labeled as medium-sized (0.01 to 0.1%). Its antigen is as yet unknown. The CDR3 is 16 residues long. Germline-derived CDR1 and CDR2 are MGHRA and YSYEKL. V lost 4 bases and J lost 2; bases outside the gene matches: 2. This clonotype was obtained from a male donor with multiple myeloma. Sample: PBMCs, taken in a trial of ipilimumab plus nivolumab as post-transplant consolidation. The rearrangement joins TRBV4-1 to TRBJ2-2, with 12 bases lining up with TRBD1. This CDR3 is CASSRGTGGNTGELFF. As DNA, the CDR3 is TGCGCCAGCAGCCGTGGGACAGGGGGCAACACCGGGGAGCTGTTTTTT.